Each of the 9 T cell receptor beta chains below was sequenced from the same sample in a study of glioma-infiltrating T cells after dendritic cell vaccination. TCRdb's copy holds only in-frame clones and misses some; the assay was immunoSEQ multiplex PCR. The table lists under 100,000 clones, under 90% of them singletons. This specimen was blood, taken before dendritic cell vaccination. The receptors were sampled from a human donor with glioblastoma.

This chain links TRBV11-1 with TRBJ2-7; the D is unclear. Germline V gene sequence: CDR1 SGHAT, CDR2 FQDESV (reference sequence). Trimming cost V 4 bases and J 2 bases, with 15 bases left between them. The CDR3 consists of 15 residues. The CDR3 is CASSSALDGAYEQYF. The CDR3 DNA reads TGTGCCAGCAGCTCAGCCCTGGATGGAGCCTACGAGCAGTACTTC.

The chain recombines TRBV5-6 with TRBJ2-1, with D possibly TRBD2 on 5 matching bases. The CDR3 consists of 16 residues. Trimming took 0 bases from V and 8 from J, leaving 18 bases between them. CDR1 and CDR2 from the germline V gene are SGHDT and YYEEEE. The CDR3 coding sequence is TGTGCCAGCAGCTTGGCTGCGGGCATGGTTAGGGATGAGCAGTTCTTC. This encodes CASSLAAGMVRDEQFF.

The rearrangement links TRBV6-1 to TRBJ1-1, with a possible D match to TRBD1 (6 bases). From germline, CDR1 is MNHNS and CDR2 SASEGT. V lost 7 bases, J lost 3 bases, and 18 bases lay in between. The CDR3 is made up of 15 amino acids. CDR3 protein: CASTKGGVRYTEAFF. The CDR3 DNA is TGTGCCAGCACCAAAGGGGGGGTTAGGTACACTGAAGCTTTCTTT.

The CDR3 DNA reads TGTGCCAGCGATACAGGGGGTTATGGCTACACCTTC. Its translation: CASDTGGYGYTF. V gene TRBV6-1 combines with J gene TRBJ1-2, with 8 positions matching TRBD1. The V segment lost 8 bases and the J segment 5 bases; nucleotides outside the gene matches: 4. Germline V gene lookup returns CDR1 MNHNS and CDR2 SASEGT. There are 12 residues in the CDR3.

This rearrangement joins TRBV5-1 to TRBJ1-1, with D perhaps matching TRBD1 (6 bases). The CDR3 has 12 residues. Germline V gene sequence: CDR1 SGHRS, CDR2 YFSETQ. Trimming cost V 0 bases and J 8 bases, with 8 bases left between them. CDR3 coding DNA: TGCGCCAGCAGCTTGGATGGGACAGAAGCTTTCTTT. This encodes CASSLDGTEAFF.

This clone was seen a single time. The chain uses TRBV27 and TRBJ2-3; 8 bases map to TRBD2. In germline, CDR1 is MNHEY, CDR2 SMNVEV (reference sequence). The CDR3 length is 15 residues. V lost 0 bases to trimming and J lost 6 bases; unmatched junction nucleotides: 5. The CDR3 DNA reads TGTGCCAGCAGTTTATCCTGGCGGGGGGTGGATACGCAGTATTTT. Protein: CASSLSWRGVDTQYF.

The V gene is TRBV5-1, the J gene TRBJ2-1; weak D call: TRBD1 (5 bases). Germline-derived CDR1 and CDR2 are SGHRS and YFSETQ. With 1 base removed from V and 8 bases from J, the gap between germline ends came to 10 bases. The length of the CDR3 is 13 residues. This CDR3 reads CASSLNRLDEQFF. The CDR3 bases are TGCGCCAGCAGCTTGAACAGGTTGGATGAGCAGTTCTTC.

The chain couples TRBV4-3 to TRBJ2-5; 8 bases agree with TRBD2. The junction had 8 bases not matched to a gene; V was cut back by 4 bases and J by 4 bases. The CDR3 runs to 15 residues. The V gene's germline CDR1 is LGHNA and CDR2 YSLEER. DNA of the CDR3: TGCGCCAGCAGCCCAGAGACTAGCGACTCAGAGACCCAGTACTTC. The encoded protein is CASSPETSDSETQYF.

This clone was observed once. The chain employs TRBV7-9 and TRBJ1-4, with 10 bases that match TRBD1. The CDR3 has 14 amino acids. After removal of 4 bases from V and 6 bases from J, the junction contained 2 bases not matched to a gene. Germline CDR1 and CDR2: SEHNR and FQNEAQ (reference sequence). The CDR3 loop is CASSSGQGYEKLFF. The DNA for the CDR3 is TGTGCCAGCAGCTCGGGACAGGGGTATGAAAAACTGTTTTTT.